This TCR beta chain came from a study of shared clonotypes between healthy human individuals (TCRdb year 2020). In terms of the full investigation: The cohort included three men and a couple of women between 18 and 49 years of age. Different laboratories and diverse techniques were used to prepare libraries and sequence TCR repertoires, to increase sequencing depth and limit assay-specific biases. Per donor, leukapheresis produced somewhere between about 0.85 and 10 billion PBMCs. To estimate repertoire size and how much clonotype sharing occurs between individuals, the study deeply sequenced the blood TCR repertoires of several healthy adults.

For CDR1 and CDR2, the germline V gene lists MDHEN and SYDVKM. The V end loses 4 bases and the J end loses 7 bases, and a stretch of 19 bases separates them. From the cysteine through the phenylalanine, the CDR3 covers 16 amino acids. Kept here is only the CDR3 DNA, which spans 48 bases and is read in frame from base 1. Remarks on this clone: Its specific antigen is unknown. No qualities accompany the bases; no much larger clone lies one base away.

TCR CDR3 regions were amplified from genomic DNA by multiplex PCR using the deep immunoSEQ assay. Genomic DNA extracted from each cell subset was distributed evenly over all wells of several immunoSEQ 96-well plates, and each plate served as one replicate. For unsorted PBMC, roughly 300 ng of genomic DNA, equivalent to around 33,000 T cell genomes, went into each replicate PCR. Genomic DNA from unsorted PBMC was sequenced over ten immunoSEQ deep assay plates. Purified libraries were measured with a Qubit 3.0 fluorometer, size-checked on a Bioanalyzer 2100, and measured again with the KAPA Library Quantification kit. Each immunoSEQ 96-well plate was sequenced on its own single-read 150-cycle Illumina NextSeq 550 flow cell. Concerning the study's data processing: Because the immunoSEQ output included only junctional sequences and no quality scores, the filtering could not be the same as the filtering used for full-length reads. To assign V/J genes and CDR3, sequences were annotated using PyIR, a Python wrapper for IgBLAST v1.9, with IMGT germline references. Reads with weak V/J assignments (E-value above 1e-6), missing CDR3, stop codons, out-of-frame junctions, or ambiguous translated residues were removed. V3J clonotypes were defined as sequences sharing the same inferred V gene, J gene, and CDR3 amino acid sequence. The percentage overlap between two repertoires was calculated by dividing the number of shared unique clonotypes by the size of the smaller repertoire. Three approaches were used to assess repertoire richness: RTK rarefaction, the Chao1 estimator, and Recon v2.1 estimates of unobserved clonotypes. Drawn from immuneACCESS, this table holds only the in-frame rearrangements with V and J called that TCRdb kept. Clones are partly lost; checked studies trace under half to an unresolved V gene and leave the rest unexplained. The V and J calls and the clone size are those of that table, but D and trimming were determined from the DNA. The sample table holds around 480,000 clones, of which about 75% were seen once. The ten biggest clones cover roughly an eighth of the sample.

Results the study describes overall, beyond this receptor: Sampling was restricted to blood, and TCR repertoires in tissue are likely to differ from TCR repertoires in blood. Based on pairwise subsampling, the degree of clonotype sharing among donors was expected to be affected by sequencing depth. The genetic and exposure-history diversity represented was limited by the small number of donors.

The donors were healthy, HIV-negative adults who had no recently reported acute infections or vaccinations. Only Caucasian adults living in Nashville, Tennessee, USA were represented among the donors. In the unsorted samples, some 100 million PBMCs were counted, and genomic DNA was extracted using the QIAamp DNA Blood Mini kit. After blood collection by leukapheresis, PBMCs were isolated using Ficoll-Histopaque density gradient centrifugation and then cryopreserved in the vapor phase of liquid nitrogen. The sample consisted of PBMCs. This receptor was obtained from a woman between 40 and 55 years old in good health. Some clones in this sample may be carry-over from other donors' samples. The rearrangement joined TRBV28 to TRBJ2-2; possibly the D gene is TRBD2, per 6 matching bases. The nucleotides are TGTGCCAGCAGTTCCGGGCCCGGGGGTGCGCACGGGGAGCTGTTTTTT. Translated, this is CASSSGPGGAHGELFF.